Following are 24 T cell receptor beta chains from one sample sequenced in a study of T-cell memory formation after mild COVID-19 (dated by TCRdb to about 2021). The receptor library was made with 5' RACE. Sequencing was performed on an Illumina NovaSeq 6000. TCRdb reanalyzed the raw reads on its own, using fastp at Q25 for trimming and MiXCR for clone calling, and kept in-frame beta chains. A single entry per CDR3 protein holds the most common genes and DNA from its merged rows. The sample records roughly 350,000 distinct CDR3 sequences, roughly an eighth of which are singletons. The ten largest clones add up to 22% of the sample. The sequenced material came from PBMCs or a T cell subset sorted from them (not recorded which). These receptors were taken from a man younger than 35 who had mild COVID-19 (a few samples of this study predate the infection). The sample titles of this study are shuffled in the database, so cell type and time point are left out; the donor was told from shared clones.

This clonotype has just a few counts. This chain links TRBV12-3 or TRBV12-4 with TRBJ2-2; tentatively, D is TRBD2 (6 bases). This CDR3 contains 14 residues. V was shortened by 5 bases and J by 4 bases, with 11 bases between the two germline ends. This CDR3 reads CASSKRAGTGELFF. The DNA of the CDR3 is TGTGCCAGCAGTAAGCGGGCCGGCACCGGGGAGCTGTTTTTT.

This chain connects TRBV19 to TRBJ2-7, with TRBD2 matching over 11 bases. V lost 6 bases to trimming and J lost 5 bases; unmatched junction nucleotides: 21. Germline V gene lookup returns CDR1 LNHDA and CDR2 SQIVND (reference sequence). This CDR3 has 19 residues. The CDR3 region is CASSLFVGTSGLPRDEQYF. CDR3 nucleotide sequence: TGTGCCAGTAGCCTTTTTGTTGGGACTAGCGGACTGCCGCGGGACGAGCAGTACTTC.

The V gene is TRBV5-1, the J gene TRBJ1-4, with a weak D call TRBD1 (5 bases). Germline V gene sequence: CDR1 SGHRS, CDR2 YFSETQ. The germline V and J ends were trimmed by 4 bases and 1 base, with 8 bases remaining between them. CDR3 length: 14 amino acids. The CDR3 loop is CASSGDRTNEKLFF. The CDR3 nucleotides are TGCGCCAGCAGCGGGGACCGAACTAATGAAAAACTGTTTTTT. Complete variable domain (other parts from reference TRBV5-1 and TRBJ1-4): KAGVTQTPRYLIKTRGQQVTLSCSPISGHRSVSWYQQTPGQGLQFLFEYFSETQRNKGNFPGRFSGRQFSNSRSEMNVSTLELGDSALYLCASSGDRTNEKLFFGSGTQLSVL.

The chain is built from TRBV5-1 and TRBJ2-7; maybe TRBD1 (5 bases). CDR3 length equals 12 residues. The germline CDR1 and CDR2 sequences are SGHRS and YFSETQ. V shed 3 bases and J shed 7 bases, with 11 bases lying between them. The CDR3 here is CASSYDSWEQYF. The CDR3 region has the DNA TGCGCCAGCAGCTACGACAGTTGGGAGCAGTACTTC.

CDR3 DNA sequence: TGTGCCAGCAGCTTATCGGCAGGCTATCACTACGAGCAGTACGTC. It is translated as CASSLSAGYHYEQYV. The rearrangement links TRBV7-9 to TRBJ2-7; D uncertain. Germline V gene lookup returns CDR1 SEHNR and CDR2 FQNEAQ (reference sequence). The CDR3 runs 15 residues. The ends were cut back, 2 bases at V and 3 bases at J, with 14 bases in the middle.

Only a few counts were recorded for this clonotype. V gene TRBV4-3 combines with J gene TRBJ1-1, with a weak D call TRBD1 (6 bases). Germline lookup yields CDR1 LGHNA and CDR2 YSLEER. This CDR3 spans 15 amino acids. With 0 bases removed from V and 2 bases from J, the gap between germline ends came to 10 bases. The CDR3 nucleotides read TGCGCCAGCAGCCAAGATGGGGGGCCCAACACTGAAGCTTTCTTT. Protein: CASSQDGGPNTEAFF.

This clonotype was counted once. V and J are TRBV7-2 and TRBJ1-2; TRBD1 is a possible D gene (6 bases). Germline V gene data show CDR1 as SGHTA and CDR2 as FQGNSA. The CDR3 extends over 14 amino acids. With 5 bases removed from V and 5 bases from J, the gap between germline ends came to 15 bases. The CDR3 DNA reads as TGTGCCAGCAGCGTAGTGGGGGCCCTATATGGCTACACCTTC. Protein: CASSVVGALYGYTF.

This clonotype was detected a few times. The chain links TRBV5-1 to TRBJ2-3; no clear D gene. This CDR3 is built from 14 residues. The germline CDR1 and CDR2 sequences are SGHRS and YFSETQ. Trimming took off 2 bases at V and 3 bases at J, with 10 bases between the two ends. This CDR3 reads CASSFGQQTDTQYF. The CDR3 nucleotides are TGCGCCAGCAGCTTCGGGCAGCAGACAGATACGCAGTATTTT.

The chain uses TRBV7-2 and TRBJ2-3; 7 nucleotides align to TRBD1. V was clipped by 3 bases and J by 14 bases; unmatched bases: 14. CDR1 and CDR2 from the germline V gene are SGHTA and FQGNSA. This CDR3 is 14 amino acids long. The CDR3 loop reads CASSFDPGGPRLYF. CDR3 DNA: TGTGCCAGCAGCTTCGACCCAGGGGGACCAAGGCTGTATTTT.

The rearrangement joins TRBV19 to TRBJ1-1; D is uncertain. Germline V gives CDR1 LNHDA, CDR2 SQIVND (reference sequence). This CDR3 comprises 13 residues. V was clipped by 3 bases and J by 6 bases, with 11 bases between them. Here the CDR3 DNA reads TGTGCCAGTAGTATTTGGGAGTTTGCTGAAGCTTTCTTT. Residues: CASSIWEFAEAFF. Full variable domain (remainder filled in from reference TRBV19 and TRBJ1-1): DGGITQSPKYLFRKEGQNVTLSCEQNLNHDAMYWYRQDPGQGLRLIYYSQIVNDFQKGDIAEGYSVSREKKESFPLTVTSAQKNPTAFYLCASSIWEFAEAFFGQGTRLTVV.

V gene TRBV12-3 or TRBV12-4 combines with J gene TRBJ2-3, with D maybe TRBD2 (6 bases). V lost 3 bases, J lost 3 bases, and 10 bases lay in between. The CDR3 consists of 14 residues. In DNA, the CDR3 is TGTGCCAGCAGTTTTAGCGGTGTAACAGATACGCAGTATTTT. It yields the protein CASSFSGVTDTQYF.

The gene calls are TRBV10-3 and TRBJ2-5, with a tentative D call TRBD2 (6 bases). V gave up 3 bases and J gave up 4 bases, with 9 bases separating them. This CDR3 has 13 amino acids. Germline loops: CDR1 ENHRY, CDR2 SYGVKD. As DNA, the CDR3 is TGTGCCATCAGTGACGGGACTCTAGAGACCCAGTACTTC. It encodes CAISDGTLETQYF.

The chain carries TRBV14 and TRBJ2-2; D remains ambiguous. The CDR3 contains 14 residues. Per the germline V gene, CDR1 is SGHDN and CDR2 is FVKESK. V was shortened by 1 base and J by 3 bases, with 6 bases between the two germline ends. The CDR3 loop is CASSQVGYTGELFF. CDR3 sequence (DNA): TGTGCCAGCAGCCAAGTAGGTTACACCGGGGAGCTGTTTTTT.

The gene calls are TRBV19 and TRBJ1-5, with a tentative D call TRBD1 (5 bases). CDR1 and CDR2 from the germline V gene are LNHDA and SQIVND (reference sequence). Trimming stripped 5 bases from V and 0 bases from J, with 11 bases between. The CDR3 covers 15 residues. The CDR3: CASSPRGNSNQPQHF. The CDR3 DNA reads as TGTGCCAGTAGTCCCCGGGGGAATAGCAATCAGCCCCAGCATTTT. Full variable domain (remainder filled in from reference TRBV19 and TRBJ1-5): DGGITQSPKYLFRKEGQNVTLSCEQNLNHDAMYWYRQDPGQGLRLIYYSQIVNDFQKGDIAEGYSVSREKKESFPLTVTSAQKNPTAFYLCASSPRGNSNQPQHFGDGTRLSIL.

This clonotype appeared many times. This rearrangement joins TRBV7-2 to TRBJ2-3, with D unclear. The CDR3 has 12 amino acids. Germline V lookup: CDR1 SGHTA, CDR2 FQGNSA. With 3 bases removed from V and 3 bases from J, the gap between germline ends came to 4 bases. The CDR3, as DNA: TGTGCCAGCAGCTTCATAACAGATACGCAGTATTTT. This sequence encodes CASSFITDTQYF. Variable domain in full (rest from reference TRBV7-2 and TRBJ2-3): GAGVSQSPSNKVTEKGKDVELRCDPISGHTALYWYRQSLGQGLEFLIYFQGNSAPDKSGLPSDRFSAERTGGSVSTLTIQRTQQEDSAVYLCASSFITDTQYFGPGTRLTVL.

This clonotype occurred a few times. The chain uses TRBV18 and TRBJ1-3, with a weak D call TRBD1 (6 bases). This CDR3 comprises 18 residues. Deletions cut 3 bases from V and 0 bases from J, with 18 bases between. Germline V gives CDR1 KGHSH, CDR2 LQKENI. As DNA, the CDR3 is TGTGCCAGCTCACCCTCGGGAGCGGGACACTTCTCTGGAAACACCATATATTTT. This translates into CASSPSGAGHFSGNTIYF.

This clonotype was counted a few times. V is TRBV4-3 and J is TRBJ2-7, with 9 bases lining up with TRBD1. CDR3 length equals 19 residues. From germline, CDR1 is LGHNA and CDR2 YSLEER. V trimming: 1 base; J trimming: 1 base; junction bases outside the gene matches: 14. The CDR3 coding sequence is TGCGCCAGCAGCCAAGGAGGGAACCGGGACAGGGTAGGGTCCTACGAGCAGTACTTC. Translation: CASSQGGNRDRVGSYEQYF.

This clonotype was seen at least ten times. V usage is TRBV30 and J usage is TRBJ2-1, with 7 bases matching TRBD2. From germline, CDR1 is GTSNPN and CDR2 SVGIG (reference sequence). CDR3 size: 10 residues. V shed 3 bases, J shed 12 bases, and the junction held 2 bases outside the gene matches. The CDR3 protein is CAWSSGGQFF. Written as DNA, the CDR3 is TGTGCCTGGAGCTCGGGGGGGCAGTTCTTC.

This chain joins TRBV4-3 and TRBJ2-3, with D unresolved. With 0 bases removed from V and 2 bases from J, the gap between germline ends came to 12 bases. CDR3 length: 16 amino acids. Germline loops: CDR1 LGHNA, CDR2 YSLEER. This chain's CDR3 is CASSQDFSPTTDTQYF. The CDR3 nucleotides are TGCGCCAGCAGCCAAGATTTTAGCCCTACCACAGATACGCAGTATTTT.

The chain carries TRBV5-1 and TRBJ2-7; perhaps TRBD2 as D (5 bases). The V end was cut by 4 bases, the J end by 4 bases, with 21 bases between. The CDR3 extends over 16 amino acids. Germline values: CDR1 SGHRS, CDR2 YFSETQ. In nucleotides, the CDR3 is TGCGCCAGCAGCCCACACCGGTCCGGGCGGACTTACGAGCAGTACTTC. This encodes CASSPHRSGRTYEQYF.

This clonotype was counted a few times. The CDR3 reads CASSLTDLWRTGMIYEQYV. CDR3 DNA sequence: TGTGCCAGCAGCTTAACGGACCTTTGGAGGACAGGGATGATATACGAGCAGTACGTC. The chain couples TRBV7-3 to TRBJ2-7; 8 bases are shared with TRBD1. The germline gives CDR1 SGHTA, CDR2 FQGTGA. With 0 bases clipped from V and 4 bases from J, the junction kept 17 bases outside the gene matches. The CDR3 has 19 residues.

V usage is TRBV6-2 or TRBV6-3 and J usage is TRBJ2-4; no clear D gene. CDR1 and CDR2 from the germline V gene are MNHEY and SVGEGT. The CDR3 has 12 amino acids. V was trimmed by 7 bases and J by 9 bases, leaving 13 bases between them. The CDR3 DNA reads as TGTGCCAGCACGACACACGAGACCATTCAGTACTTC. Translating it yields CASTTHETIQYF.

The J gene is TRBJ1-1, the V gene TRBV25-1; D is uncertain. The V gene's germline CDR1 is MGHDK and CDR2 SYGVNS. V was clipped by 6 bases and J by 7 bases, with 12 bases between them. The CDR3 is 12 amino acids. CDR3 amino acids: CASRDAGREAFF. The CDR3 coding sequence is TGTGCCAGCAGGGACGCGGGCCGTGAAGCTTTCTTT.

The chain carries TRBV28 and TRBJ2-5; tentatively, D is TRBD2 (5 bases). V lost 10 bases and J 4 bases, leaving 16 bases between the germline ends. The CDR3 length is 13 residues. Germline CDR1 MDHEN, CDR2 SYDVKM. CDR3 residues: CATIVPGRETQYF. The DNA of the CDR3 is TGTGCCACCATCGTACCGGGAAGAGAGACCCAGTACTTC.